This passage covers 19 T cell receptor beta chains from one sample sequenced in a study of early T cells in non-severe SARS-CoV-2 infection. TCRdb itself ran the 5' RACE reads through MiXCR, one entry per CDR3 protein. The sample has around 83,000 distinct CDR3 sequences; less than 11% are singletons. Material: whole blood, obtained at baseline. The receptor set was obtained from an adult who was a healthcare worker with PCR-confirmed SARS-CoV-2 infection or an uninfected control (not recorded which).

This clonotype came up a few times. V and J are TRBV11-3 and TRBJ2-3; D possibly corresponds to TRBD2 (5 bases). Germline CDR1 SGHNT, CDR2 YENEEA. CDR3 length: 15 amino acids. Trimming removed 5 bases at V and 3 bases at J, with 15 bases between. CDR3 region: CASSLTGSKTDTQYF. CDR3 bases: TGTGCCAGCAGCCTAACGGGAAGTAAGACAGATACGCAGTATTTT.

This clonotype appeared a few times. The chain employs TRBV13 and TRBJ1-2, with 11 bases matching TRBD1. The CDR3 runs to 14 residues. Germline trimming cut 5 bases from V and 5 bases from J; bases unmatched to any gene: 4. Per the germline V gene, CDR1 is PRHDT and CDR2 is FYEKMQ (reference sequence). The CDR3 coding sequence is TGTGCCAGCAGCGGGGACAGGGGGTGGTATGGCTACACCTTC. Translating gives CASSGDRGWYGYTF.

The CDR3 region is CASSQDSGGRAQYF. DNA of the CDR3: TGTGCCAGCAGCCAAGATAGCGGCGGGAGGGCCCAGTACTTC. J is TRBJ2-5 and V is TRBV3-1, with TRBD2 identical over 9 bases. V lost 0 bases, J lost 9 bases, and 5 bases stayed unmatched. CDR1 is LGHDT, CDR2 YNNKEL, per germline (reference sequence). There are 14 residues in the CDR3.

In its sample, this clonotype was seen a few times. The chain couples TRBV7-9 to TRBJ2-3; D is perhaps TRBD2 (7 bases). CDR1 is SEHNR, CDR2 FQNEAQ, per germline (reference sequence). This CDR3 spans 17 amino acids. Trimming removed 4 bases from V and 2 bases from J, with 19 bases in between. For the CDR3, the DNA is TGTGCCAGCAGCTACTCGACAGGCGGGGGTTCCACAGATACGCAGTATTTT. Its protein is CASSYSTGGGSTDTQYF.

The chain is built from TRBV5-4 and TRBJ2-3; no reliable D call. The V end was cut by 1 base, the J end by 2 bases, with 5 bases between. The CDR3 spans 13 residues. Germline values: CDR1 SGHNT, CDR2 YYREEE (reference sequence). The CDR3 reads CASSLSNTDTQYF. The CDR3, as DNA: TGTGCCAGCAGCTTGTCCAACACAGATACGCAGTATTTT.

This clonotype was detected many times. The genes are TRBV20-1 and TRBJ1-2; D remains unclear. Germline CDR1 and CDR2: DFQATT and SNEGSKA (reference sequence). The CDR3 spans 10 residues. V lost 5 bases, J lost 6 bases, and 7 bases lay in between. CDR3 sequence: CSAPNNGYTF. DNA of the CDR3: TGCAGTGCTCCCAACAATGGCTACACCTTC.

This clonotype showed up just a few times. V and J are TRBV2 and TRBJ1-1, with D possibly being TRBD1 (5 bases). The V end lost 4 bases, the J end lost 0 bases, and 12 bases lay between the germline ends. The CDR3 extends over 15 amino acids. The germline gives CDR1 SNHLY, CDR2 FYNNEI. The CDR3 DNA follows: TGTGCCAGCAGTGCGGATGAACAGGTGAACACTGAAGCTTTCTTT. It yields the protein CASSADEQVNTEAFF.

This clonotype has more than one count but fewer than ten. The chain recombines TRBV7-9 with TRBJ2-5; the match to TRBD2 covers 7 bases. Germline V gene sequence: CDR1 SEHNR, CDR2 FQNEAQ (reference sequence). The CDR3 spans 13 residues. The junction had 4 bases not matched to a gene; V was cut back by 6 bases and J by 3 bases. CDR3 nucleotide sequence: TGTGCCAGCAGTCGCCTAGCGGAAGAGACCCAGTACTTC. Translating it yields CASSRLAEETQYF.

This clonotype was detected many times. This chain links TRBV11-1 with TRBJ2-7, with a weak D call TRBD1 (6 bases). Trimming shortened V by 5 bases and J by 6 bases, and 20 bases separated the two germline ends. The germline CDR1 and CDR2 sequences are SGHAT and FQDESV (reference sequence). This CDR3 has 15 amino acids. The CDR3 DNA sequence: TGTGCCAGCAGCCGCTCCTACGGGACACCTTCCGAGCAGTACTTC. Residues: CASSRSYGTPSEQYF.

This rearrangement joins TRBV28 to TRBJ2-1, with a weak D call TRBD2 (6 bases). CDR1 and CDR2 from the germline V gene are MDHEN and SYDVKM. The CDR3 is 12 residues long. V lost 11 bases, J lost 7 bases, and 15 bases lay in between. This chain's CDR3 is CASKEGRNEQFF. CDR3 DNA: TGTGCCTCTAAGGAGGGGAGGAATGAGCAGTTCTTC.

This clonotype has only a few counts. The chain carries TRBV6-6 and TRBJ2-1, with 8 bases identical to TRBD2. The CDR3 extends over 12 amino acids. Trimming at V came to 8 bases and at J to 7 bases, leaving 4 bases not matched to a gene. The germline CDR1 and CDR2 sequences are MNHNY and SVGAGI (reference sequence). CDR3 DNA sequence: TGTGCCAGCCAGGCGGGAGGTAATGAGCAGTTCTTC. Translated, it gives CASQAGGNEQFF.

CDR3 amino acids: CSATSGQGRIAGELFF. The CDR3 DNA follows: TGCAGTGCTACATCCGGACAGGGGAGGATCGCCGGGGAGCTGTTTTTT. This chain links TRBV20-1 with TRBJ2-2, with TRBD1 matching over 9 bases. Germline lookup yields CDR1 DFQATT and CDR2 SNEGSKA (reference sequence). The CDR3 extends over 16 amino acids. V dropped 4 bases and J dropped 6; count of bases not matched to a gene: 12.

This clonotype was observed a few times. The chain couples TRBV12-3 or TRBV12-4 to TRBJ2-5; D is unresolved. The CDR3 sequence is 11 residues long. Trimming removed 6 bases from V and 5 bases from J, with 7 bases in between. This chain's CDR3 is CASSNGETQYF. CDR3 DNA sequence: TGTGCCAGCAGCAACGGGGAGACCCAGTACTTC.

This clonotype has at least ten counts. The chain carries TRBV24-1 and TRBJ2-2; D is uncertain. Trimming removed 5 bases at V and 7 bases at J, with 7 bases between. Per germline, CDR1 KGHDR and CDR2 SFDVKD. The CDR3 runs to 12 residues. In DNA, the CDR3 is TGTGCCACCAGTGGCCCCCTCGGGGAGCTGTTTTTT. Translated: CATSGPLGELFF.

This clonotype appeared a few times. The rearrangement joins TRBV19 to TRBJ1-5, with unresolved D. V lost 3 bases and J 0 bases, leaving 6 bases between the germline ends. The CDR3 runs to 14 residues. The germline CDR1 and CDR2 sequences are LNHDA and SQIVND (reference sequence). In DNA form, the CDR3 reads TGTGCCAGTAGTATTATGAATAGCAATCAGCCCCAGCATTTT. Amino acids: CASSIMNSNQPQHF. The entire variable domain, with the rest obtained from reference TRBV19 and TRBJ1-5, is as follows: DGGITQSPKYLFRKEGQNVTLSCEQNLNHDAMYWYRQDPGQGLRLIYYSQIVNDFQKGDIAEGYSVSREKKESFPLTVTSAQKNPTAFYLCASSIMNSNQPQHFGDGTRLSIL.

This clonotype has a count of ten or more. The rearrangement joins TRBV28 to TRBJ2-5, with a tentative D call TRBD2 (7 bases). This CDR3 is built from 16 residues. V lost 6 bases to trimming and J lost 1 base, with 18 bases between them. In germline, CDR1 is MDHEN, CDR2 SYDVKM. The CDR3 sequence is CASSSGGTTLQETQYF. The CDR3 nucleotides are TGTGCCAGCAGCTCCGGGGGGACAACCCTCCAAGAGACCCAGTACTTC.

The chain links TRBV10-3 to TRBJ2-5; possibly TRBD2 for D (6 bases). V gave up 7 bases and J gave up 1 base, with 10 bases separating them. This CDR3 contains 13 residues. Germline-derived CDR1 and CDR2 are ENHRY and SYGVKD. The CDR3 DNA reads as TGTGCCATCACCAGGGACTCCCAAGAGACCCAGTACTTC. Its protein is CAITRDSQETQYF.

This clonotype was seen ten or more times. The rearrangement joins TRBV5-1 to TRBJ1-1; D gene uncertain. The V and J ends lost 5 bases and 0 bases respectively, with 2 bases between them. Germline values: CDR1 SGHRS, CDR2 YFSETQ. The CDR3 has 11 amino acids. This CDR3 reads CASRLNTEAFF. The DNA of the CDR3 is TGCGCCAGCAGACTGAACACTGAAGCTTTCTTT.

The CDR3 region is CASRREVEAFF. CDR3 nucleotides: TGTGCCAGCAGGAGGGAGGTTGAAGCTTTCTTT. The chain uses TRBV12-3 or TRBV12-4 and TRBJ1-1; D not certain. The ends were cut back, 6 bases at V and 7 bases at J, with 9 bases in the middle. The CDR3 runs 11 residues.